The subject of this entry is one TCR beta chain. The specificity of this receptor is unknown. From the germline V gene, CDR1 is KGHSH and CDR2 is LQKENI. There are 15 amino acids in the CDR3, from cysteine to phenylalanine inclusive. Only the protein sequence is given. The record originates from a study of monozygotic twins with inflammatory bowel disease (dated by TCRdb to the late 2010s). Looking at the study overall: The complete study included around 30 monozygotic twin pairs: 19 IBD-discordant Danish pairs and nine German pairs, of which four were IBD-concordant and five were IBD-discordant. Within discordant pairs, disease-associated traits were sought mainly by comparing IBD patients with their genetically identical healthy co-twins. Each individual had, on average, about 151 000 unique TCRalpha sequences and 181 000 unique TCRbeta sequences available for analysis.

Overall results and qualifications from the work: The results gave no support for a single strong signal or clonotype linked to IBD. Fewer clonotypes were shared with other individuals by IBD patients than by healthy twins, most markedly in patients showing signs of disease activity. The analysis was unable to tell apart different T cell subtypes. No difference in repertoire similarity was observed between concordant and discordant twins, possibly owing to limited statistical power. Differing immunosuppressive treatments among patients may have added background noise and inter-individual variability to the repertoires. TCRbeta repertoire diversity, by inverse Simpson index, was decreased in IBD patients compared with their healthy co-twins.

From each donor, an approximately 2.3 ml peripheral blood sample was drawn into PAXgene tubes and stored at -80 degrees C. Without any T cell sorting, total RNA was extracted from whole blood using the PAXgene blood miRNA kit on an automated QIAcube. Deep TCRalpha and TCRbeta repertoire profiling with unique molecular barcoding was performed on peripheral blood of monozygotic twin pairs concordant or discordant for inflammatory bowel disease. Smoking habits were recorded for all twin pairs, and each individual was classified as a current, former or never smoker. The receptor library was made with 5' RACE. Preparation of each TCR library used around 3,500 ng of total RNA. For each sample, cDNA synthesis with SMARTScribe reverse transcriptase was split into eight separate reactions. During cDNA synthesis, unique molecular identifiers containing a 6-nucleotide sample barcode were introduced by template switching. Amplification of TCRalpha and TCRbeta cDNA involved two nested PCRs of approximately 16 and 9 cycles, and each PCR was followed by bead purification. Before amplification, the cDNA was treated with uracil DNA-glycosylase and purified using the QIAquick PCR purification kit. The second PCR added Illumina TruSeq-compatible adapters along with sample-specific barcodes. TapeStation and Qubit were used to check library quality and concentration, and roughly 4.9 ng of each library was pooled. Pooled libraries were sequenced on an Illumina HiSeq2500 single-index Rapid Run with 2 x 100 bp reads and custom sequencing primers. In the paper's pipeline: MiGEC version 1.2.6 was used for UMI-based consensus assembly to correct PCR and sequencing errors. MiXCR version 2.1.1 handled V(D)J alignment, clonotype assembly and CDR3 extraction. Gene usage, clonotype sharing and MAIT/NKT TCR abundance were normalised by analysing the top 1000, 10 000 and 20 000 clonotypes per sample. Diversity was computed as the inverse Simpson index with the vegan R package after downsampling to 27 000 UMIs. Statistical testing used paired Mann-Whitney U tests on the discordant twin pairs and applied Benjamini-Hochberg correction for multiple testing. Once TCRdb had reprocessed the reads, it stored one entry per CDR3 protein sequence and supplied no DNA. TCRdb, not the original authors, processed these V and J calls. The data table for this sample lists more than 85,000 distinct CDR3 sequences. Jointly, the top ten make up 9.5% to 15% of the sample.

The sequence came from a human donor with ulcerative colitis or Crohn's disease, or a healthy co-twin of an affected twin (not recorded which). The sequenced material came from blood. The chain is made from TRBV18 and TRBJ2-7; TCRdb calls TRBD1, which cannot be checked without DNA. The CDR3 protein sequence reads: CASSPKSGQGIAQYF.